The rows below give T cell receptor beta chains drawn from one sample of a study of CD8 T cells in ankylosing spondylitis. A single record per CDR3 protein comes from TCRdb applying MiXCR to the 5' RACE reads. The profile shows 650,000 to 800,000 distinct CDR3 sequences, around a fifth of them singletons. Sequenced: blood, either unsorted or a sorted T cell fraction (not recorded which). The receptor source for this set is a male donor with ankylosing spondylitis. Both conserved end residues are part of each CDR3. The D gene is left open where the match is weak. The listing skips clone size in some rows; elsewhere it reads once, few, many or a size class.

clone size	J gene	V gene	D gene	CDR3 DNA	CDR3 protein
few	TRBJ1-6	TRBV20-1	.	TGCAGTGCTGGGAAGGGTGCCCTGCTTTCACCCCTCCACTTT	CSAGKGALLSPLHF
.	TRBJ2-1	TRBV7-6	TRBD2	TGTGCCAGCAGCTTAGTAAGCGGGGGGGCCTACAATGAGCAGTTCTTC	CASSLVSGGAYNEQFF
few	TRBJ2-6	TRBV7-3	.	TGTGCCAGCAGCTCCGGGGGTAGTTTCCTGACTTTC	CASSSGGSFLTF
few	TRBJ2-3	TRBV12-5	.	TGTGCTAGTGGTTTGACTGGAGATACGCAGTATTTT	CASGLTGDTQYF
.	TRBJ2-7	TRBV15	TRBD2	TGTGCCACCAGCAGAGTGGTAGCGGGACTCTACGAGCAGTACTTC	CATSRVVAGLYEQYF
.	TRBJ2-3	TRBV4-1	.	TGCGCCAGCAGCCAAGTAAGGTTGCGGGGCGATACGCAGTATTTT	CASSQVRLRGDTQYF
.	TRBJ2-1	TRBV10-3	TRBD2	TGTGCCATCAGGGGACTAGCCGATGAGCAGTTCTTC	CAIRGLADEQFF
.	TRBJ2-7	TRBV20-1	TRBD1	TGCAGTGCTAGAGACACGACGACAGGGTTCTACGAGCAGTACTTC	CSARDTTTGFYEQYF
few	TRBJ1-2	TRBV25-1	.	TGTGCCAGCAGTGAATATACGACTGGGACCTTGGGGGGCTACACCTTC	CASSEYTTGTLGGYTF
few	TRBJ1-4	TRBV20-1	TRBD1	TGCAGTGCAAGACAGGGTACGAATGAAAAACTGTTTTTT	CSARQGTNEKLFF
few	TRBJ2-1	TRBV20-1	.	TGCAGTGCTAGTTCCCCCGAATCCTACAATGAGCAGTTCTTC	CSASSPESYNEQFF